This T cell receptor (beta chain) was recorded in a study of control samples from healthy donors and cancer patients (dated by TCRdb to 2018 to 2021). A single count supports this clone. The specificity of this receptor is unknown. No base quality values were provided; no much bigger clone lies one nucleotide off. Receptors were amplified or captured by the immunoSEQ multiplex PCR assay. The table comes from immuneACCESS by way of TCRdb, which keeps in-frame sequences with V and J called. Part of the clones is missing from these tables; in studies checked, under half for an unresolved V gene and the rest for unknown reasons. In this sample the table shows around 20,000 clones, 85% to 90% of which occur a single time. Jointly, the top ten make up roughly 37% of the sample. The CDR3 has 14 amino acids, counting the end cysteine and phenylalanine. The entry retains the CDR3 DNA only, 42 bases that are in frame from base 1. Cut back by 3 bases and 0 bases, the V and J ends lie 8 bases apart. CDR1 and CDR2 are read off the germline V gene as KGHSH and LQKENI.

Recombination connected TRBV18 to TRBJ1-2, with the D gene uncertain. The sequence came from a man aged 55 to 70 with head and neck cancer. Source material: PBMCs. This receptor has the CDR3 CASSPAASNYGYTF. Here is the DNA: TGTGCCAGCTCACCGGCAGCGTCTAACTATGGCTACACCTTC.